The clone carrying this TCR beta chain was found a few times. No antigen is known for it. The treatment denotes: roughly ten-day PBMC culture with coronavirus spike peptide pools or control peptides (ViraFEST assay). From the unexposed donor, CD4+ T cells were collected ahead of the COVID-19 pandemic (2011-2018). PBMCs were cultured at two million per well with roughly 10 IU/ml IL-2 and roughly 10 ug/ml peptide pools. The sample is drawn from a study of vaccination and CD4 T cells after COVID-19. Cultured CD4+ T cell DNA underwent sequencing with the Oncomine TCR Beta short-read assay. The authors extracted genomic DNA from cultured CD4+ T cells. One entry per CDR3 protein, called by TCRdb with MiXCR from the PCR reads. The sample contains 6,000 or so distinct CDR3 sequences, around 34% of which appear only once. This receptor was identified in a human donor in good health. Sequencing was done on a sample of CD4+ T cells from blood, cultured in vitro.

CDR3 in DNA: TGTGCCAGTAGTATAATGGACAGGGGAGGTCAGCCCCAGCATTTT. Protein sequence: CASSIMDRGGQPQHF. This chain links TRBV19 with TRBJ1-5; 9 nucleotides align to TRBD1. Germline CDR1 is LNHDA and CDR2 is SQIVND (reference sequence). This CDR3 region has 15 residues. J was trimmed by 6 bases and V by 2 bases; bases with no gene match: 5.